A selection of T cell receptor beta chains follows, all from one sample in a study of cytomegalovirus exposure and HLA in healthy donors. Profiling relied on immunoSEQ multiplex PCR, and the TCRdb table lists in-frame clones only, not all of them. The repertoire holds about 44,000 clones, with approximately 93% as singletons. Source material: PBMCs. These receptors were obtained from a woman younger than 30 in good health and CMV-seronegative. CDR3s include the opening cysteine and the closing phenylalanine or tryptophan. D genes are given only for firm matches. Expanded clones are given a class, and other clones once, few, many or no size at all.

v_gene	abundance	j_gene	d_gene	CDR3nt	CDR3aa
TRBV28	.	TRBJ1-3	TRBD1	TGTGCCAGCAGTTTAGGGACAGGTGGAAACACCATATATTTT	CASSLGTGGNTIYF
TRBV5-1	.	TRBJ2-5	.	TGCGCCAGCAGCTTATCTTCCCCTAAACAAGAGACCCAGTACTTC	CASSLSSPKQETQYF
TRBV10-2	.	TRBJ2-3	TRBD2	TGCGCCAGCAGTGGTAGCGGGGGGGCCGATACGCAGTATTTT	CASSGSGGADTQYF
TRBV4-1	.	TRBJ2-1	TRBD1	TGCGCCAGCAGCCAACGCGGGACAGGGGTGAACAATGAGCAGTTCTTC	CASSQRGTGVNNEQFF
TRBV19	.	TRBJ2-5	TRBD2	TGTGCCAGTAGTATCGGAGCGGGGGGCTGGGAGACCCAGTACTTC	CASSIGAGGWETQYF
TRBV7-9	.	TRBJ1-2	.	TGTGCCAGCAGCTCCGCTCCGGGAAGGGAGGTTGGCTACACCTTC	CASSSAPGREVGYTF
TRBV5-4	.	TRBJ2-5	.	TGTGCCAGCAGCTTGGCCTGGGGAGCGGAGACCCAGTACTTC	CASSLAWGAETQYF
TRBV28	.	TRBJ2-2	TRBD2	TGTGCCAGCAGTCCGGGGGGCCTTGGACTAGCGGGAGATGGCACCGGGGAGCTGTTTTTT	CASSPGGLGLAGDGTGELFF
TRBV5-1	.	TRBJ2-1	TRBD1	TGCGCCAGCAGCGCCGGACAGGGGGCGTGGGATGAGCAGTTCTTC	CASSAGQGAWDEQFF
TRBV14	.	TRBJ2-1	TRBD1	TGTGCCAGCAGCCAATCCTCCGGGACAGCAAAAACAATTAAGCAGTTCTTC	CASSQSSGTAKTIKQFF
TRBV28	.	TRBJ1-5	TRBD1	TGTGCCAGCAACCGGGACAGGGGCAATCAGCCCCAGCATTTT	CASNRDRGNQPQHF
TRBV28	.	TRBJ1-1	TRBD1	TGTGCCAGCAGATCCACAGGGGCCACGAACACTGAAGCTTTCTTT	CASRSTGATNTEAFF
TRBV5-5	.	TRBJ2-7	.	TGTGCCAGCAGCTTGGAGATAGACAGCCTTTACTTC	CASSLEIDSLYF
TRBV10-2	.	TRBJ2-1	TRBD2	TGCGCCAGCAGTGAGGGACTAGCGGGGAACAATGAGCAGTTCTTC	CASSEGLAGNNEQFF
TRBV2	once	TRBJ1-1	TRBD1	TGTGCCAGCAGTGTCAGGGGGGAGAACACTGAAGCTTTCTTT	CASSVRGENTEAFF
TRBV9	.	TRBJ1-3	TRBD1	TGTGCCAGCAGCGGACAGGGGAGCTCTGGAAACACCATATATTTT	CASSGQGSSGNTIYF
TRBV5-1	.	TRBJ1-2	.	TGCGCCAGCAGCTTGGATGGCGGTGGGTATGGCTACACCTTC	CASSLDGGGYGYTF
TRBV7-9	.	TRBJ2-7	.	TGTGCCAGCAGCCCCCGGGCAGGGTGGAACGAGCAGTACTTC	CASSPRAGWNEQYF
TRBV7-2	.	TRBJ2-3	TRBD2	TGTGCCAGCAGTACTAGCGGGAGAAAACCATTTGCAGATACGCAGTATTTT	CASSTSGRKPFADTQYF
TRBV28	.	TRBJ1-2	TRBD1	TGTGCCAGCAATACCAACCCAGGGGGCTATGGCTACACCTTC	CASNTNPGGYGYTF
TRBV19	.	TRBJ1-6	TRBD1	TGTGCCAGCTCTGACCGGGACAGGGTTCTTTCACCCCTCCACTTT	CASSDRDRVLSPLHF
TRBV6-1	.	TRBJ1-5	.	TGTGCCAGCAGTGAAGACTCCAACCTCAGGGGTCTGGGCAATCAGCCCCAGCATTTT	CASSEDSNLRGLGNQPQHF
TRBV19	.	TRBJ1-6	.	TGTGCCAGTAGCACCGACCGCGGCCATTCACCCCTCCACTTT	CASSTDRGHSPLHF
TRBV6-5	.	TRBJ2-6	.	TGTGCCAGCAGTTTCCAAACTGGGGCCAACGTCCTGACTTTC	CASSFQTGANVLTF
TRBV7-3	.	TRBJ1-1	.	TGTGCCAGCAGCTTAAGTGAGGACACTGAAGCTTTCTTT	CASSLSEDTEAFF
TRBV27	.	TRBJ2-1	TRBD2	TGTGCCAGCAGTCCCCTCGGCCAGCGGGAGCACAATGAGCAGTTCTTC	CASSPLGQREHNEQFF